This T cell receptor beta chain was sequenced for a study of neoadjuvant anti-PD-1 for oral cavity cancer. CDR1 is MNHEY, CDR2 SVGAGI, per germline. The ends were cut back, 5 bases at V and 0 bases at J, with 5 bases in the middle. The CDR3 is 13 residues long. Using immunoSEQ multiplex PCR, the repertoire was profiled, and TCRdb retains in-frame clones only, with some absent. The sample has over 10,000 clones; 57% are singletons. This clonotype was sampled from a person between 40 and 85 years old with oral cavity squamous cell carcinoma. J is TRBJ1-5 and V is TRBV6-5; D is undetermined. The specimen comprised tumor tissue, sampled before nivolumab (anti-PD-1) treatment. DNA of the CDR3: TGTGCCAGCAGTGGCAGTAGCAATCAGCCCCAGCATTTT. Its translation is CASSGSSNQPQHF.